A single sample is the source of the 17 T cell receptor beta chains below, sequenced in a study of beta chain features in type 1 diabetes (dated by TCRdb to 2017 to 2018). Libraries were built with the immunoSEQ multiplex PCR assay. The entire isolated RNA was reverse transcribed using the High Capacity cDNA Reverse Transcription Kit, and thus expressed TCRB transcripts were sequenced. What TCRdb holds here is the immuneACCESS table cut down to in-frame rearrangements. Part of the clones is not present; checked against another copy, under half of the missing clones reflect an unresolved V gene, and the others are unexplained. The sample profile shows fewer than 350,000 clones; less than 20% of them were found once. The ten most abundant clones make up approximately 0.046% of the sample. Sequenced input: naive CD4+ T cells from blood. Interpreted using the paper, the cell subset or site label stands for: true naive CD4+ T cells. These receptors all come from a young woman in good health.

Concerning this clone itself: In the same sample, other DNA sequences code for this CDR3. The gene calls are TRBV9 and TRBJ1-1; D gene ambiguous. The CDR3 is made up of 15 amino acids. V was trimmed by 0 bases and J by 0 bases, leaving 9 bases between them. CDR1 and CDR2 (germline): SGDLS, YYNGEE. The DNA for the CDR3 is TGTGCCAGCAGCGTAGATCCGAGAATGAACACTGAAGCTTTCTTT. Protein sequence: CASSVDPRMNTEAFF.

This clone was counted only a few times. The chain joins TRBV30 to TRBJ1-1; 11 nucleotides align to TRBD1. The J segment lost 12 bases and the V segment lost 2 bases, leaving 5 bases of the junction unmatched. Germline V CDR1 and CDR2: GTSNPN, SVGIG (reference sequence). There are 12 residues in the CDR3. The CDR3 reads CAWSRDRGTTFF. In DNA, the CDR3 is TGTGCCTGGAGTAGGGACAGGGGGACGACTTTCTTT.

This clone was seen a handful of times. This sequence joins TRBV9 and TRBJ2-5; 9 bases line up with TRBD1. There are 15 residues in the CDR3. The V segment lost 5 bases and the J segment 5 bases; nucleotides outside the gene matches: 10. The germline V gene has CDR1 SGDLS and CDR2 YYNGEE. The DNA for the CDR3 is TGTGCCAGCAGTGCAGGTACAGGGGGCGCCGAGACCCAGTACTTC. This codes for CASSAGTGGAETQYF. Complete variable domain (other parts from reference TRBV9 and TRBJ2-5): DSGVTQTPKHLITATGQRVTLRCSPRSGDLSVYWYQQSLDQGLQFLIQYYNGEERAKGNILERFSAQQFPDLHSELNLSSLELGDSALYFCASSAGTGGAETQYFGPGTRLLVL.

This clone was picked up a small number of times. The gene calls are TRBV4-1 and TRBJ1-5; the D gene is possibly TRBD1 (5 bases). The CDR3 totals 14 residues. Germline assignment: CDR1 MGHRA and CDR2 YSYEKL. V lost 2 bases and J lost 1, with 6 bases in between. This CDR3 is CASSQSGSNQPQHF. CDR3 DNA sequence: TGCGCCAGCAGCCAATCAGGGAGCAATCAGCCCCAGCATTTT.

CDR3: CASSPPGLTLDTQYF. CDR3 sequence (DNA): TGTGCCAGCTCACCCCCGGGACTAACCCTGGATACGCAGTATTTT. The rearrangement joins TRBV18 to TRBJ2-3, with 7 bases matching TRBD2. V lost 3 bases to trimming and J lost 6 bases; unmatched junction nucleotides: 9. Germline CDR1 is KGHSH and CDR2 is LQKENI. The CDR3 length is 15 residues.

This clone was found a few times. V gene TRBV2 combines with J gene TRBJ2-2; the match to TRBD1 covers 7 bases. The junction had 4 bases not matched to a gene; V was cut back by 0 bases and J by 6 bases. Germline V gene sequence: CDR1 SNHLY, CDR2 FYNNEI. The CDR3 has 15 residues. The CDR3 sequence: CASSEATGSSGELFF. The CDR3, as DNA: TGTGCCAGCAGTGAAGCGACAGGGTCATCCGGGGAGCTGTTTTTT.

The CDR3 protein is CAWSMGQGAVSGANVLTF. In nucleotides, the CDR3 is TGTGCCTGGAGTATGGGACAGGGGGCGGTATCTGGGGCCAACGTCCTGACTTTC. This sequence joins TRBV30 and TRBJ2-6, with 12 bases that match TRBD1. Germline CDR1 is GTSNPN and CDR2 is SVGIG (reference sequence). The CDR3 spans 18 residues. The trim removed 2 bases at V and 1 base at J, leaving 6 bases unmatched.

This clone was picked up a small number of times. The chain is built from TRBV6-6 and TRBJ2-7; D remains unclear. The germline gives CDR1 MNHNY, CDR2 SVGAGI (reference sequence). Deletions cut 7 bases from V and 7 bases from J, with 11 bases between. The CDR3 has 11 residues. The CDR3 here is CASTSLEEQYF. The CDR3 nucleotides read TGTGCCAGCACCTCTCTGGAGGAGCAGTACTTC.

This clone has just a few counts. The chain is built from TRBV14 and TRBJ2-1, with TRBD2 matching over 12 bases. The germline V gene has CDR1 SGHDN and CDR2 FVKESK. The CDR3 totals 15 residues. The junction had 6 bases not matched to a gene; V was cut back by 3 bases and J by 9 bases. The CDR3 here is CASSHSGLAGTEQFF. The CDR3 DNA sequence: TGTGCCAGCAGCCACTCGGGACTAGCGGGTACTGAGCAGTTCTTC. Combining the CDR3 with reference TRBV14 and TRBJ2-1 gives the whole variable domain EAGVTQFPSHSVIEKGQTVTLRCDPISGHDNLYWYRRVMGKEIKFLLHFVKESKQDESGMPNNRFLAERTGGTYSTLKVQPAELEDSGVYFCASSHSGLAGTEQFFGPGTRLTVL.

The chain is built from TRBV30 and TRBJ1-2, with a possible D match to TRBD1 (5 bases). V lost 2 bases to trimming and J lost 7 bases, with 11 bases between them. The CDR3 consists of 12 residues. Germline V gives CDR1 GTSNPN, CDR2 SVGIG (reference sequence). The DNA of the CDR3 is TGTGCCTGGAGTTTCAGGGAGGCTGGCTACACCTTC. Amino acid sequence: CAWSFREAGYTF. The whole variable domain, remainder taken from reference TRBV30 and TRBJ1-2, is SQTIHQWPATLVQPVGSPLSLECTVEGTSNPNLYWYRQAAGRGLQLLFYSVGIGQISSEVPQNLSASRPQDRQFILSSKKLLLSDSGFYLCAWSFREAGYTFGSGTRLTVV.

This clone has more than one count but fewer than ten. The rearrangement uses TRBV5-1 and TRBJ2-1; D may be TRBD2 (6 bases). Looked up from germline, CDR1 is SGHRS and CDR2 is YFSETQ. V was clipped by 0 bases and J by 7 bases, with 11 bases between them. This CDR3 is built from 14 residues. CDR3: CASSLVRGGNEQFF. CDR3 in DNA: TGCGCCAGCAGCTTGGTTCGAGGAGGGAATGAGCAGTTCTTC. Supplemented by reference TRBV5-1 and TRBJ2-1, the full variable domain reads KAGVTQTPRYLIKTRGQQVTLSCSPISGHRSVSWYQQTPGQGLQFLFEYFSETQRNKGNFPGRFSGRQFSNSRSEMNVSTLELGDSALYLCASSLVRGGNEQFFGPGTRLTVL.

Points on this clone: Other DNA sequences in this sample translate to the same CDR3. The gene calls are TRBV7-2 and TRBJ2-5, with a weak D call TRBD1 (5 bases). The V gene's germline CDR1 is SGHTA and CDR2 FQGNSA. Trimming cost V 4 bases and J 1 base, with 10 bases left between them. The CDR3 is made up of 14 amino acids. Here the CDR3 DNA reads TGTGCCAGCAGCTACACAGGCGTCCAAGAGACCCAGTACTTC. Translated, it gives CASSYTGVQETQYF.

The rearrangement links TRBV4-1 to TRBJ2-7; TRBD1 matches at 10 bases. CDR1 MGHRA and CDR2 YSYEKL come from the germline V gene. The CDR3 consists of 15 residues. The J segment lost 3 bases and the V segment lost 3 bases, leaving 5 bases of the junction unmatched. CDR3 in amino acids: CASSHPGQGDYEQYF. In DNA, the CDR3 is TGCGCCAGCAGCCACCCCGGACAGGGGGACTACGAGCAGTACTTC.

This clone was detected only a few times. The chain's CDR3 is CASSGRDSGGWGEQYF. CDR3 coding DNA: TGTGCCAGCAGTGGGAGGGACAGCGGTGGCTGGGGCGAGCAGTACTTC. The chain links TRBV6-1 to TRBJ2-7; tentative D call: TRBD1 (7 bases). Germline assignment: CDR1 MNHNS and CDR2 SASEGT. Trimming took 4 bases from V and 6 from J, leaving 22 bases between them. The CDR3 is 16 residues long.

CDR3 sequence: CSVLLAGETQYF. CDR3 bases: TGCAGCGTCTTACTAGCGGGAGAGACCCAGTACTTC. This sequence joins TRBV29-1 and TRBJ2-5; 9 nucleotides line up with TRBD2. Per the germline V gene, CDR1 is SQVTM and CDR2 is ANQGSEA. The CDR3 is made up of 12 amino acids. V shed 6 bases, J shed 4 bases, and the junction held 3 bases outside the gene matches.

The V gene is TRBV30, the J gene TRBJ2-7; 10 bases line up with TRBD2. The CDR3 contains 12 residues. Germline-derived CDR1 and CDR2 are GTSNPN and SVGIG (reference sequence). V lost 7 bases, J lost 6 bases, and 6 bases stayed unmatched. CDR3 region: CASGTSDVEQYF. CDR3 DNA sequence: TGTGCCTCCGGGACTAGCGACGTCGAGCAGTACTTC.

This clone showed up just a few times. The CDR3 sequence is CAWSVPRTSPSTDTQYF. In DNA, the CDR3 is TGTGCCTGGAGTGTACCCCGGACTAGTCCTAGCACAGATACGCAGTATTTT. The rearrangement uses TRBV30 and TRBJ2-3; 7 bases match TRBD2. The germline CDR1 and CDR2 sequences are GTSNPN and SVGIG (reference sequence). The CDR3 runs 17 residues. The V segment lost 0 bases and the J segment 0 bases; nucleotides outside the gene matches: 9.